The sequence of this TCR beta chain was determined in a study of T cell responses to AZD1222 COVID-19 vaccine. As for the study in general: Second-dose groups at about 4 or about 12 weeks were pooled. Study-wide results and caveats: Two doses of AZD1222 preceded a rise in Spike-specific TCR breadth and depth.

For this clone: The antigen is unknown.

Clones were sequenced by immunoSEQ multiplex PCR, and TCRdb holds only the in-frame ones, with some missing. Of about 120,000 clones listed, about 90% are singletons. Trimming cost V 1 base and J 4 bases; bases outside gene matches: 4. In germline, CDR1 is SGHAT, CDR2 FQNNGV. The CDR3 has 15 amino acids. This sequence was found in an adult in good health. The starting material was peripheral blood, obtained on day 0 of AZD1222 vaccination. V usage is TRBV11-2 and J usage is TRBJ1-1; 9 positions match TRBD1. CDR3 bases: TGTGCCAGCAGCTTAGGGTTGACAGGGGGCACTGAAGCTTTCTTT. Amino acid sequence: CASSLGLTGGTEAFF.